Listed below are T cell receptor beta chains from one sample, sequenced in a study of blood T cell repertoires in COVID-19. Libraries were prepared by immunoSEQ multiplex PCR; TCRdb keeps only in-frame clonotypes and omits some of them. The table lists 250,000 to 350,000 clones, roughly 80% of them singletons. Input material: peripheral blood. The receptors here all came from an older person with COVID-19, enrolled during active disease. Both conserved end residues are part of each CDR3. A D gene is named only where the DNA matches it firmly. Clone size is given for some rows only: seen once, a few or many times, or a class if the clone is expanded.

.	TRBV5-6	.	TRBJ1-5	TGTGCCAGCAGCTTTGGGACTCCCATGAATCAGCCCCAGCATTTT	CASSFGTPMNQPQHF
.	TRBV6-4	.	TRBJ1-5	TGTGCCAGCAGTGACCCAGAGGACAGTTCTGGGAATCAGCCCCAGCATTTT	CASSDPEDSSGNQPQHF
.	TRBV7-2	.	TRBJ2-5	TGTGCCACCCAGGGGCCGGGGGGCCGCCAAGAGACCCAGTACTTC	CATQGPGGRQETQYF
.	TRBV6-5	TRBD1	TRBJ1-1	TGTGCCAGCAGCTATAGAGGGGGCGCGGTCACTGAAGCTTTCTTT	CASSYRGGAVTEAFF
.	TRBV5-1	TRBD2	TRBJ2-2	TGCGCCAGCAGCTTAGGGGCTTCGGGGACTAGCGGTTTTTTGCGGGAGCTGTTTTTT	CASSLGASGTSGFLRELFF
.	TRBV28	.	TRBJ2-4	TGTGCCAGCAGTCCGACTATAGCCAAAAACATTCAGTACTTC	CASSPTIAKNIQYF
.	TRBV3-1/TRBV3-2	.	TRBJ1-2	TGTGCCAGCAGCCTCACAGGGAACAATGGCTACACCTTC	CASSLTGNNGYTF
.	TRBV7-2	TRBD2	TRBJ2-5	TGTGCCAGCAGCGCAAGCGGGAGTGCGGAGACCCAGTACTTC	CASSASGSAETQYF
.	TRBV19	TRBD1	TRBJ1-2	TGTGCCAGTAGAGGCTGGACAGGGGTTGATAGCTACACCTTC	CASRGWTGVDSYTF
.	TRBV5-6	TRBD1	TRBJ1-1	TGTGCCAGCAGCTTGGTTCCGGGACAGGGGGCTGAAGCTTTCTTT	CASSLVPGQGAEAFF
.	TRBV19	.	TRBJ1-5	TGTGCCAGTAATCTATCAGGGCGTAGCAATCAGCCCCAGCATTTT	CASNLSGRSNQPQHF
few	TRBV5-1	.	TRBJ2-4	TGCGCCAGCAGCTTGGCCACAGGAAAAAACATTCAGTACTTC	CASSLATGKNIQYF
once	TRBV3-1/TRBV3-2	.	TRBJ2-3	TGTGCCAGCAGCCAAGGGGATGGGACTGGCTACGAGGGTGTAGATACGCAGTATTTT	CASSQGDGTGYEGVDTQYF
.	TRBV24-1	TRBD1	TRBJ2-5	TGTGCCACCAGTGGACCACACAGGGGCGAAGAGACCCAGTACTTC	CATSGPHRGEETQYF
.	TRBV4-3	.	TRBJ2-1	TGCGCCAGCAGCCAAGTCGCCGGAGCCTACAATGAGCAGTTCTTC	CASSQVAGAYNEQFF
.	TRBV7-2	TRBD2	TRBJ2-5	TGTGCCAGCAGCTTATTTCACGGGGGGGCGGTTCAAGAGACCCAGTACTTC	CASSLFHGGAVQETQYF
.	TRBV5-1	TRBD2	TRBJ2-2	TGCGCCAGCAGCTTGACAAATCCGGGACTACAAAGGGAGCTGTTTTTT	CASSLTNPGLQRELFF
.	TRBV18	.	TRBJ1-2	TGTGCCAGCTCGCCGGAGGATCTTTTGGGCTACACCTTC	CASSPEDLLGYTF
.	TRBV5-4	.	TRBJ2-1	TGTGCCAGCACCTACGGCTCCTACAATGAGCAGTTCTTC	CASTYGSYNEQFF
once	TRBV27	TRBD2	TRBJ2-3	TGTGCCAGCAGGCGGGGGAGCACAGATACGCAGTATTTT	CASRRGSTDTQYF
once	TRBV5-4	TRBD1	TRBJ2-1	TGTGCCAGCAGCGCGGGACAGGGCGATGAGCAGTTCTTC	CASSAGQGDEQFF
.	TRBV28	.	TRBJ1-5	TGTGCCATGGGGGAGGGGAATCAGCCCCAGCATTTT	CAMGEGNQPQHF
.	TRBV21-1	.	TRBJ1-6	TGTGCCAGCATCCCTCAGGGGGCGCGGGCCCTGGTTCCCCTCCACTTT	CASIPQGARALVPLHF
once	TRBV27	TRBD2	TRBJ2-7	TGTGCCAGCAGTTTGTCTAGCGGGAACTACGAGCAGTACTTC	CASSLSSGNYEQYF
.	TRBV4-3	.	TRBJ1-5	TGCGCCAGCAGCCAAGATAGCCTGGGTCCGTGGCCCCAGCATTTT	CASSQDSLGPWPQHF
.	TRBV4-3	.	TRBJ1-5	TGCGCCAGCAGCCAAGATACCAGGGGAAATCAGCCCCAGCATTTT	CASSQDTRGNQPQHF
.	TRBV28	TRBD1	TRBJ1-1	TGTGCCAGTCGAGGGGACAGGGGACGCACTGAAGCTTTCTTT	CASRGDRGRTEAFF
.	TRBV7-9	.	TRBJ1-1	TGTGCCAGCAGCTTAGGACAAATGAACACTGAAGCTTTCTTT	CASSLGQMNTEAFF
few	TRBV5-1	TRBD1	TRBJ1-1	TGCGCCAGCAGCTCGACAGGGGCCTCCCGGAACACTGAAGCTTTCTTT	CASSSTGASRNTEAFF
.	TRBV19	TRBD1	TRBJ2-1	TGTGCCAGTAGTACGGACAGGGTTATCCCCAATGAGCAGTTCTTC	CASSTDRVIPNEQFF
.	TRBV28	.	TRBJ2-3	TGTGCCAGCAGTTCAAACGCCGGGACTGTGAGCTCACCTAGCACAGATACGCAGTATTTT	CASSSNAGTVSSPSTDTQYF
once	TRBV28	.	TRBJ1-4	TGTGCCAGCACACGGGGGGTAAAACTGTTTTTT	CASTRGVKLFF
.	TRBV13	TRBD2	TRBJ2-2	TGTGCCAGCAGCCCCCCCGGGACTAGCGGGAGGGGAAACGGGGAGCTGTTTTTT	CASSPPGTSGRGNGELFF
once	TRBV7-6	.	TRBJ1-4	TGTGCCAGCAGCTTAGCAGGAGCAACTAATGAAAAACTGTTTTTT	CASSLAGATNEKLFF
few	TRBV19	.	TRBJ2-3	TGTGCCAGTAGTACGACGGGGGTGACAGATACGCAGTATTTT	CASSTTGVTDTQYF
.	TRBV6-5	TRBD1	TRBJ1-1	TGTGCCAGCAGGGGACAGGGATTGTGGACTGAAGCTTTCTTT	CASRGQGLWTEAFF
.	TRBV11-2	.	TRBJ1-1	TGTGCCAGCAGCAAAGACAGGCCAAATGAAGCTTTCTTT	CASSKDRPNEAFF
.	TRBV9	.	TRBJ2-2	TGTGCCAGCAGCGTAGCAGGGCAGAGCCACACCGGGGAGCTGTTTTTT	CASSVAGQSHTGELFF
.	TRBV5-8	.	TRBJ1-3	TGTGCCAGCAGCTTGAGGGGGGGCTCTGGAAACACCATATATTTT	CASSLRGGSGNTIYF
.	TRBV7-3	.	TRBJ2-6	TGTGCCAGCAGCTTAACGGGAGGGACCGGGACAGGATCATCTGGGGCCAACGTCCTGACTTTC	CASSLTGGTGTGSSGANVLTF
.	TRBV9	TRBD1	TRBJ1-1	TGTGCCAGCAGCGTAGAGGGCCAGGGGGCGCAGGTTGAAGCTTTCTTT	CASSVEGQGAQVEAFF
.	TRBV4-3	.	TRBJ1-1	TGCGCCAGCAGCCAAGACCAGATGAACACTGAAGCTTTCTTT	CASSQDQMNTEAFF
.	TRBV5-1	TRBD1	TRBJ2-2	TGCGCCACCCGAGGGACAGTCTCCACCGGGGAGCTGTTTTTT	CATRGTVSTGELFF
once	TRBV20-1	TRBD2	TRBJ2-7	TGCAGTGCTAGTTCACCAAGGCGGGAGGGCGAGCAGTACTTC	CSASSPRREGEQYF
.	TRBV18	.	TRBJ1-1	TGTGCCAGCTCACCTACAGGGACGAACACTGAAGCTTTCTTT	CASSPTGTNTEAFF
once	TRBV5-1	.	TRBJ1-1	TGCGCCAGCACGGTGAACACTGAAGCTTTCTTT	CASTVNTEAFF
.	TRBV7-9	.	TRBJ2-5	TGTGCCAGCAGCCCGAGGGCAGGTCGAGAGACCCAGTACTTC	CASSPRAGRETQYF